This TCR beta chain was sequenced during a study of tumor-infiltrating lymphocytes in primary liver carcinoma (dated by TCRdb to about 2017). Notes on the research overall: Between late 2015 and March 2016, five patients in China with histopathologically diagnosed primary liver carcinoma had surgical resection. Hepatocellular carcinoma (four) or combined HCC and intrahepatic cholangiocarcinoma (one) was present in the five patients, who were three men and two women aged 30 to 69 years. For each liver tumor, the study sampled five regions along with adjacent normal tissue and blood, and applied TCRbeta repertoire sequencing, expression microarrays and whole-exome sequencing. Samples yielded roughly 3.65 to 7.5 million productive TCRbeta reads; read depth did not differ significantly between tissue types. The tumors of the five patients were staged as T1-T3 N0M0, with maximum diameters ranging from roughly 4.2 to 10 cm. Reproducibility between technical replicate repertoires was high, with correlation coefficients above 0.95 and mean shared-clone rates about 0.9. TCRbeta repertoire sequencing covered roughly 35 specimens from 5 patients: some 25 tumor regions, 5 adjacent noncancerous liver tissues and 5 peripheral blood samples. General conclusions and limits of the study: Only the TCR beta chain was sequenced, which likely underestimates true repertoire diversity because unpaired alpha chains were not captured. With just a few patients in the study, the authors point out that the findings should be validated in a larger study. Repertoire overlap was higher between tumor regions (mean around 35%) than tumor-adjacent (approximately 17%) or tumor-blood (about 14%) pairs, consistent with antigen-driven expansion. Since the samples were bulk and unsorted, there was no way to compare CD4+ and CD8+ T cell repertoires. The top 250 clones accounted for a significantly greater share of the repertoire in tumors than in blood (p = 0.039).

TCRbeta-specific cDNA was reverse-transcribed from approximately 0.5 ug total RNA using a constant-region primer and ProtoScript II reverse transcriptase. TCRbeta libraries were built with three nested multiplex PCR rounds, a slightly modified ARM-PCR procedure. The first two PCR rounds used multiplex TRBV1-TRBV30 forward primers with a Cbeta reverse primer, each for roughly 10 cycles. Sample barcodes and Illumina adapters were added in a final 25-cycle PCR using Deep VentR polymerase. Amplicons of 200-500 bp were gel-purified with a QIAquick gel extraction kit before sequencing. The TCRbeta amplicons were sequenced with 250-bp paired-end reads on an Illumina HiSeq 2500. For the original study's pipeline: Trimmomatic v0.33 was used to quality-trim the reads, and FLASH v1.2.11 was used to merge paired reads so that full CDR3 sequences could be recovered. MiGEC v1.2.1b assigned V, D and J germline segments to the rearranged TCRbeta sequences. Clonotype statistics and Shannon-Wiener diversity indices were computed with VDJtools v1.0.0. Except for diversity analysis, only each sample's 250 most abundant clonotypes were used in subsequent analyses to reduce sampling bias. The raw public reads went through TCRdb reprocessing: fastp at Q25, MiXCR clone calling, in-frame beta chains kept. Identical CDR3 proteins give one entry, which carries the most common genes and DNA. None of the V and J calls come from the authors' own analysis; TCRdb made them. The sample contains fewer than 400,000 distinct CDR3 sequences, about three fifths of them found a single time. The ten largest clonotypes hold more than 15% of the sample.

RNA from unsorted whole blood was extracted with TRIzol reagent, and germline DNA was obtained with the DNeasy Blood & Tissue kit. Chronic HBV infection was present in the patients, and the patients were treatment-naive at sampling. Around 3.6 milliliters of peripheral blood were collected into K2EDTA tubes before surgery. On this clonotype: Its antigen target is currently unknown. Since a much larger clone is just one base distant, this may be a read error.

The germline V gene gives CDR1 as SQVTM and CDR2 as ANQGSEA. From cysteine to phenylalanine, the CDR3 is 13 amino acids long. Only CDR3 DNA is held: 39 bases, read in frame from base 1. The chain links TRBV29-1 with TRBJ2-7; 7 middle bases align to TRBD2. The sample taken for sequencing was peripheral blood. This sequence originates from a woman younger than 45 with primary liver carcinoma and hepatitis B virus infection. The bases are TGCAGCGTCCGCCTTGGGGGGGTGTACGGGCAGTACTTC. This yields the protein CSVRLGGVYGQYF.